The T cell receptor (beta chain) described here comes from a study of blood T cells in healthy people across ages (dated by TCRdb to between 2015 and 2016). A note on the overall study: In model experiments, template switching captured about one uniquely barcoded TCR beta cDNA molecule for every two T cells. Using the same blood draw, the study looked at two additional independent replicas of 1 million unique cDNA reads for two donors, one aged 18 to 30 and the other aged 80 or older. The donors were divided into four age groups: young (average around 15 years), middle-aged (approximately 39), aged (under 70) and long-lived (roughly 82). Donors of different ages were randomly distributed across sequencing lanes to avoid experimental bias. The study measured age-related changes in TCR beta repertoire diversity using deep sequencing normalized with unique cDNA molecular identifiers. Results and caveats for the whole study, not just this receptor: Observed TCR beta diversity per million T cells fell roughly linearly with age, and a significant reduction was already apparent by age about 36. Compared with the aged group, the long-lived group had more naive CD4+ T cells, fewer expanded clones and increased TCR diversity, suggesting age selection. The percentage of naive T cells measured by flow cytometry correlated strongly with observed TCR beta diversity. Because profiling used bulk unsorted PBMCs, naive and antigen-experienced compartments could not be compared conclusively. Donor CMV infection status was unknown, potentially confounding age-related changes in expanded clonotypes. Estimates of total diversity from one million sequenced T cells were regarded as lower bounds and underestimates.

Preparation of the library involved 5' RACE. A second PCR of about 7 to 12 cycles was run with a J-beta primer mix and a sample-barcoded 5' primer. A unique molecular identifier was introduced onto each TCR beta cDNA molecule by a template-switch 5' adaptor carrying 12 random nucleotides. At least 2.5 million CDR3-containing paired-end reads were obtained from each sample. All of the RNA was converted into first-strand cDNA using the Mint cDNA synthesis kit, with a TRBC-specific oligonucleotide serving as the primer. After uracil-DNA glycosylase treatment, a first 18-cycle PCR used universal primers M1SS and BC2_uni_R on all cDNA. On the authors' methods: For normalization, 1 million high-quality reads, each with a distinct molecular identifier, were randomly selected from each sample. Reads sharing molecular identifiers were discarded rather than binned into consensus sequences. MiTCR, set to a Q25 quality threshold and the strictest error-elimination algorithm, was used for CDR3 identification, clonotype clustering and error correction. Lower-bound total TCR beta diversity was estimated with a nonparametric unseen species model using Euler transformation. The raw public data were reprocessed by TCRdb itself: fastp quality trimming at Q25, MiXCR clonotype calling, in-frame beta chains only. One record per CDR3 amino acid sequence lists the most common genes and DNA. The V and J calls were determined by TCRdb, not by the authors. The table for this sample lists 1,800,000 or so distinct CDR3 sequences; around 42% of them were counted only once. Together, the top ten hold more than 20% of the sample.

Notes on this clonotype: The clone's antigen remains unknown. Base quality data are lacking; no much larger clone is found one base away.

Donors were around 37 systemically healthy Caucasian individuals from Russia aged roughly 6 to 90 years. About 10 milliliters of peripheral blood were collected from each donor into EDTA-treated Vacutainer tubes. Ficoll-Paque density-gradient centrifugation was used to isolate PBMCs, with at least 6.5 million per sample. Total RNA, at least 6 micrograms per sample, was extracted from PBMCs with Trizol reagent. For every donor, flow cytometry on a PBMC aliquot measured the percentage of naive CD45RAhigh/CD27high T cells. The CDR1 and CDR2 encoded by the germline V gene (reference sequence) are SEHNR and FQNEAQ. The CDR3 contains 14 residues, cysteine and phenylalanine counted. Left in the record is the CDR3 DNA by itself, 42 bases read in frame from the first base. V ends up 4 bases short and J 7 bases short, with an unmatched junction base count of 7.

The sequence is built from TRBV7-9 and TRBJ2-1; the central 7 bases match TRBD2. The source of this sequence is a human donor in good health. Sequenced: blood. Here the CDR3 is given as CASSSFRGVNEQFF. In nucleotide form, the sequence is TGTGCCAGCAGCTCCTTTCGGGGGGTAAATGAGCAGTTCTTC. With the portions outside the CDR3 filled from the reference TRBV7-9 and TRBJ2-1 genes, the complete variable region becomes DTGVSQNPRHKITKRGQNVTFRCDPISEHNRLYWYRQTLGQGPEFLTYFQNEAQLEKSRLLSDRFSAERPKGSFSTLEIQRTEQGDSAMYLCASSSFRGVNEQFFGPGTRLTVL.